This section outlines one TCR beta chain sequence together with its context. Other DNA sequences in the sample encode the same CDR3. As originally analysed: Nucleated cell counts were estimated from reference gene primer amplification. The repertoire was sequenced with immunoSEQ multiplex PCR; TCRdb's copy has only in-frame clones and lacks some. The DNA was the basis for D and trimming; V, J and clone size are from that table. Of 100,000 to 120,000 clones in the sample, roughly four fifths were seen once. The data originate from a study of blood T cell repertoires in COVID-19. Across the study: Sites in the United States, Italy and Spain provided acute and convalescent COVID-19 samples. From T cells, B-cell-depleted T cells, or PBMCs came the material, which was cDNA or gDNA.

The CDR3 has 14 residues. Germline-derived CDR1 and CDR2 are KGHSH and LQKENI. V was cut by 3 bases and J by 5 bases, with 13 bases left in between. The receptor was isolated from a woman aged 70-85 years with acute or convalescent COVID-19. The chain combines TRBV18 with TRBJ1-1; no reliable D call. The material sequenced was peripheral blood. In DNA form, the CDR3 reads TGTGCCAGCTCACCCTTGGGCGCGAGAACTGAAGCTTTCTTT. It translates to CASSPLGARTEAFF. Using reference TRBV18 and TRBJ1-1 for the parts outside the CDR3, the full variable domain is NAGVMQNPRHLVRRRGQEARLRCSPMKGHSHVYWYRQLPEEGLKFMVYLQKENIIDESGMPKERFSAEFPKEGPSILRIQQVVRGDSAAYFCASSPLGARTEAFFGQGTRLTVV.